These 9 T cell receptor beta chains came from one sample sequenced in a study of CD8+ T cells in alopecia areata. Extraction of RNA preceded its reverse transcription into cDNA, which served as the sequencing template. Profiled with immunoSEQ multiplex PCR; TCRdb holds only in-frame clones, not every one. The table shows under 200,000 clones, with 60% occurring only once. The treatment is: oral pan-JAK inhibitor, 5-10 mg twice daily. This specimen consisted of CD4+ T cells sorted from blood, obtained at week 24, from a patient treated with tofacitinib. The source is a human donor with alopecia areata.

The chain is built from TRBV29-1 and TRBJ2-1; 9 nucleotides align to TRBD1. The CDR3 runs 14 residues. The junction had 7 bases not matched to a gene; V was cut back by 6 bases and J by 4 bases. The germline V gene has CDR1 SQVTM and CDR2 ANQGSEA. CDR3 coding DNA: TGCAGCGTCGCTTCCGGGACAGGGTACAATGAGCAGTTCTTC. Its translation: CSVASGTGYNEQFF.

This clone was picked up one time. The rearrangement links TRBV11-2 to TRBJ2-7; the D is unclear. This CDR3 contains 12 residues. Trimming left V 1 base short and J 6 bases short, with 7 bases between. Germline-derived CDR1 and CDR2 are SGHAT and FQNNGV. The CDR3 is CASSLGAREQYF. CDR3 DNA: TGTGCCAGCAGCTTAGGGGCTCGCGAGCAGTACTTC. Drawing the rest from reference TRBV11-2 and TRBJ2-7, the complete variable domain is EAGVAQSPRYKIIEKRQSVAFWCNPISGHATLYWYQQILGQGPKLLIQFQNNGVVDDSQLPKDRFSAERLKGVDSTLKIQPAKLEDSAVYLCASSLGAREQYFGPGTRLTVT.

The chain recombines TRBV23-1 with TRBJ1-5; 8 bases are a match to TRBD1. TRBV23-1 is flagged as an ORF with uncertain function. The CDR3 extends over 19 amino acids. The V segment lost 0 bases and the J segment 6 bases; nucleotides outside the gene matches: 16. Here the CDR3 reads CASSQSWDRYEGQAQPQHF. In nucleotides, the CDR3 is TGCGCCAGCAGTCAATCGTGGGACAGGTACGAAGGTCAAGCTCAGCCCCAGCATTTT.

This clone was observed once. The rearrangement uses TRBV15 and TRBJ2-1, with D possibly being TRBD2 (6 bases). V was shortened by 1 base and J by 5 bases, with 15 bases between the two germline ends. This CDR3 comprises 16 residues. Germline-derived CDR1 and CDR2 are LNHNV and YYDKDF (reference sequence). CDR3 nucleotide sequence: TGTGCCACCAGCAGAGCCGGGACTCTCTCTAACAATGAGCAGTTCTTC. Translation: CATSRAGTLSNNEQFF.

The CDR3 loop reads CASSREGQPYGYTF. CDR3 nucleotides: TGCGCCAGCAGCCGCGAAGGACAGCCCTATGGCTACACCTTC. The gene calls are TRBV5-1 and TRBJ1-2, with D possibly being TRBD1 (6 bases). CDR3 length: 14 amino acids. Germline loops: CDR1 SGHRS, CDR2 YFSETQ. The V end lost 4 bases, the J end lost 4 bases, and 14 bases lay between the germline ends.

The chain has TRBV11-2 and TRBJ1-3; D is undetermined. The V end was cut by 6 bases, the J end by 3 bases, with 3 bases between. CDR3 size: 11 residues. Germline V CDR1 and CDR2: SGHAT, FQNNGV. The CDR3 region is CASSVGNTIYF. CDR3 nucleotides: TGTGCCAGCAGTGTTGGAAACACCATATATTTT. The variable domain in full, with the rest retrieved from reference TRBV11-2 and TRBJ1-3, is EAGVAQSPRYKIIEKRQSVAFWCNPISGHATLYWYQQILGQGPKLLIQFQNNGVVDDSQLPKDRFSAERLKGVDSTLKIQPAKLEDSAVYLCASSVGNTIYFGEGSWLTVV.

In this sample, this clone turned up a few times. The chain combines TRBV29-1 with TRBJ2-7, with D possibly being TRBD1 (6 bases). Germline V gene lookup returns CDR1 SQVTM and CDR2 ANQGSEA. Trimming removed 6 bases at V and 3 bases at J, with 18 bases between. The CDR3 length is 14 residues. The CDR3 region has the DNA TGCAGCGTCCAAGGGGGACACGGGAACTACGAGCAGTACTTC. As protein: CSVQGGHGNYEQYF.

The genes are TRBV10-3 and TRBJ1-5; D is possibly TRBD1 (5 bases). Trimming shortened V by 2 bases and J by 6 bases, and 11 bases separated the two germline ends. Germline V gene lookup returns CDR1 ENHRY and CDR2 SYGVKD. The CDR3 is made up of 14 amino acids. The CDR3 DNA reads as TGTGCCATCAGTGAGGGAAGGGGAACTCAGCCCCAGCATTTT. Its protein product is CAISEGRGTQPQHF.

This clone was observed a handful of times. CDR3 sequence: CASRLSGQGSEQYF. In DNA form, the CDR3 reads TGTGCCAGCAGGCTATCGGGACAGGGGAGCGAGCAGTACTTC. The J gene is TRBJ2-7, the V gene TRBV13; 10 positions match TRBD1. The CDR3 contains 14 residues. Germline V gene lookup returns CDR1 PRHDT and CDR2 FYEKMQ (reference sequence). V gave up 6 bases and J gave up 6 bases; unmatched junction bases: 8.